The entry below gives a single TCR beta chain sequence along with its context. The sample belongs to a study of shared clonotypes between healthy human individuals. Study details: There were three CD4 naive, three CD4 memory, two CD8 naive and one CD8 memory plates per donor.

Evenly divided among several immunoSEQ plates was the genomic DNA of each subset. Assay used: immunoSEQ multiplex PCR; TCRdb lists only in-frame clones, some missing. The sample has around 1,100,000 clones; around three quarters are singletons. V shed 1 base and J shed 0 bases, with 17 bases lying between them. CDR3 length equals 18 residues. Germline V lookup: CDR1 LGHNA, CDR2 YNFKEQ. The V gene is TRBV4-2, the J gene TRBJ2-3; a possible D gene is TRBD2 (6 bases). The source material was memory CD4+ T cells from PBMCs. Regarding subset: CD45RA-negative fraction. The receptor's source is a man aged 18-30 years in good health. Some clones in this sample may be carry-over from other donors' samples. The CDR3 DNA follows: TGTGCCAGCAGCCAAGGCCGACGGGGGTCCTCCAGCACAGATACGCAGTATTTT. Its protein is CASSQGRRGSSSTDTQYF.